This T cell receptor beta chain appears in the sequencing data of a study of control samples from healthy donors and cancer patients. Assay used: immunoSEQ multiplex PCR; TCRdb lists only in-frame clones, some missing. The sample yields 170,000 or so clones, roughly 94% seen once. Germline-derived CDR1 and CDR2 are MRHNA and SNTAGT. The ends were cut back, 0 bases at V and 7 bases at J, with 4 bases in the middle. This CDR3 is built from 13 residues. The sequence was obtained from a woman younger than 35 in good health. Sequencing was performed on blood. The chain couples TRBV6-4 to TRBJ1-6; no clear D. The CDR3 DNA reads as TGTGCCAGCAGTGACTCGCAGAATTCACCCCTCCACTTT. This gives the protein CASSDSQNSPLHF.